These 19 T cell receptor beta chains came from one sample sequenced in a study of cytomegalovirus exposure and HLA in healthy donors. The PCR was carried out with 60 Vbeta primers and 13 Jbeta primers. Assay used: immunoSEQ multiplex PCR; TCRdb lists only in-frame clones, some missing. The table shows under 130,000 clones, with less than 85% occurring only once. Sequenced: PBMCs. The receptor set was obtained from a man aged 40-49 years in good health and CMV-seropositive.

The chain links TRBV5-4 to TRBJ2-5, with D possibly matching TRBD1 (5 bases). The germline CDR1 and CDR2 sequences are SGHNT and YYREEE (reference sequence). The V gene lost 0 bases and the J gene lost 5 bases, with 5 bases spanning the gap. CDR3 size: 12 residues. The CDR3 coding sequence is TGTGCCAGCAGCTTGGAGGGGGAGACCCAGTACTTC. This codes for CASSLEGETQYF.

The chain links TRBV27 to TRBJ2-1, with D possibly matching TRBD2 (6 bases). V was pared by 8 bases and J by 0 bases, with 14 bases between. Germline lookup yields CDR1 MNHEY and CDR2 SMNVEV (reference sequence). The CDR3 totals 15 residues. CDR3 in amino acids: CASRRLESSYNEQFF. In nucleotides, the CDR3 is TGTGCCAGCCGCAGACTAGAAAGCTCCTACAATGAGCAGTTCTTC.

The chain combines TRBV7-2 with TRBJ2-7, with TRBD2 identical over 12 bases. The CDR3 sequence is 16 residues long. The germline CDR1 and CDR2 sequences are SGHTA and FQGNSA. J gave up 2 bases and V 5 bases, and 7 bases lay outside the gene matches. CDR3 DNA sequence: TGTGCCAGCAGCCCCTCCTCTAGCGGGAGGGCCTACGAGCAGTACTTC. It encodes CASSPSSSGRAYEQYF.

The chain carries TRBV6-6 and TRBJ1-1; TRBD1 agrees at 7 bases. After removal of 2 bases from V and 1 base from J, the junction contained 4 bases not matched to a gene. From germline, CDR1 is MNHNY and CDR2 SVGAGI (reference sequence). The CDR3 extends over 15 amino acids. CDR3 coding DNA: TGTGCCAGCAGTTACGGAGGGGGCTGGAACACTGAAGCTTTCTTT. Translated, it gives CASSYGGGWNTEAFF.

The rearrangement uses TRBV11-3 and TRBJ2-5, with D hard to call. The length of the CDR3 is 15 residues. The ends were cut back, 4 bases at V and 4 bases at J, with 16 bases in the middle. The germline gives CDR1 SGHNT, CDR2 YENEEA. The CDR3 coding sequence is TGTGCCAGCAGCTCGCGAGTATCACCGGGAGAGACCCAGTACTTC. This gives the protein CASSSRVSPGETQYF.

This clone was counted a single time. The chain carries TRBV5-6 and TRBJ1-1; 8 bases fit TRBD1. There are 16 residues in the CDR3. CDR1 and CDR2 from the germline V gene are SGHDT and YYEEEE. J was trimmed by 4 bases and V by 3 bases; bases with no gene match: 11. CDR3: CASSSDGDTGGTEAFF. DNA of the CDR3: TGTGCCAGCAGCTCGGATGGGGATACAGGGGGCACTGAAGCTTTCTTT.

The chain links TRBV27 to TRBJ2-6; no clear D gene. Trimming removed 6 bases from V and 0 bases from J, with 18 bases in between. This CDR3 comprises 18 residues. CDR1 and CDR2 (germline): MNHEY, SMNVEV (reference sequence). This CDR3 is CASRVSWAAYSGANVLTF. CDR3 nucleotides: TGTGCCAGCAGAGTTTCCTGGGCCGCTTACTCTGGGGCCAACGTCCTGACTTTC.

The rearrangement links TRBV5-6 to TRBJ1-6; 8 positions match TRBD1. Germline CDR1 reads SGHDT; CDR2 reads YYEEEE. The junction had 8 bases not matched to a gene; V was cut back by 0 bases and J by 9 bases. The CDR3 sequence is 16 residues long. DNA for the CDR3: TGTGCCAGCAGCTTGGAGGGGACAGGATGGAGTTCACCCCTCCACTTT. Its protein product is CASSLEGTGWSSPLHF. Full variable domain (rest looked up from reference TRBV5-6 and TRBJ1-6): DAGVTQSPTHLIKTRGQQVTLRCSPKSGHDTVSWYQQALGQGPQFIFQYYEEEERQRGNFPDRFSGHQFPNYSSELNVNALLLGDSALYLCASSLEGTGWSSPLHFGNGTRLTVT.

This clone has only a few counts. V gene TRBV7-9 combines with J gene TRBJ1-2; D is unclear. V was shortened by 2 bases and J by 0 bases, with 7 bases between the two germline ends. Germline V gives CDR1 SEHNR, CDR2 FQNEAQ (reference sequence). The CDR3 is made up of 14 amino acids. CDR3 DNA sequence: TGTGCCAGCAGCTTACTCGGGTCTAACTATGGCTACACCTTC. Encoded protein: CASSLLGSNYGYTF.

This clone was seen once. The rearrangement links TRBV11-2 to TRBJ2-2; D might be TRBD1 (6 bases). Germline V CDR1 and CDR2: SGHAT, FQNNGV. This CDR3 contains 15 residues. The ends were cut back, 8 bases at V and 1 base at J, with 14 bases in the middle. The CDR3 spells CASPRQAVNTGELFF. CDR3 coding DNA: TGTGCCAGCCCCCGACAGGCCGTGAACACCGGGGAGCTGTTTTTT.

This clone showed up just a few times. The rearrangement uses TRBV4-2 and TRBJ2-1, with 12 bases lining up with TRBD2. This CDR3 is 15 amino acids long. The ends lost 2 bases at V and 6 bases at J; junction bases unmatched: 2. Germline lookup yields CDR1 LGHNA and CDR2 YNFKEQ. Written as DNA, the CDR3 is TGTGCCAGCAGCCAACTAGCGGGAGGGGGCAATGAGCAGTTCTTC. Its translation: CASSQLAGGGNEQFF.

The rearrangement joins TRBV7-9 to TRBJ2-5; 14 bases are shared with TRBD2. Germline-derived CDR1 and CDR2 are SEHNR and FQNEAQ (reference sequence). Trimming cost V 2 bases and J 5 bases; bases outside gene matches: 4. CDR3 length equals 16 residues. The CDR3 coding sequence is TGTGCCAGCAGCTTACCGGGACTAGCGGGGGTGGAGACCCAGTACTTC. Translating it yields CASSLPGLAGVETQYF.

Written as DNA, the CDR3 is TGTGCCAGCAGCTTAGATCAAGCTGTACACAATGAGCAGTTCTTC. It translates to CASSLDQAVHNEQFF. V and J are TRBV11-2 and TRBJ2-1; D is unclear. Germline V gene data show CDR1 as SGHAT and CDR2 as FQNNGV. CDR3 length: 15 residues. With 0 bases removed from V and 5 bases from J, the gap between germline ends came to 11 bases.

This clone has just a few counts. The rearrangement links TRBV6-1 to TRBJ1-1; 8 nucleotides agree with TRBD1. From germline, CDR1 is MNHNS and CDR2 SASEGT. CDR3 length equals 14 residues. Trimming at V came to 4 bases and at J to 8 bases, leaving 9 bases not matched to a gene. As DNA, the CDR3 is TGTGCCAGCAGTGGGCGACAGGGGAGATCGGAAGCTTTCTTT. Translating gives CASSGRQGRSEAFF.

The chain carries TRBV7-2 and TRBJ2-5; 13 bases are shared with TRBD2. The CDR3 is 16 amino acids. The ends lost 6 bases at V and 7 bases at J; junction bases unmatched: 11. Per the germline V gene, CDR1 is SGHTA and CDR2 is FQGNSA. The CDR3 nucleotides are TGTGCCAGCAGACCGACTAGCGGGGGGACCGCCATGACCCAGTACTTC. Its protein is CASRPTSGGTAMTQYF. Full variable domain (outside the CDR3, taken from reference TRBV7-2 and TRBJ2-5): GAGVSQSPSNKVTEKGKDVELRCDPISGHTALYWYRQSLGQGLEFLIYFQGNSAPDKSGLPSDRFSAERTGGSVSTLTIQRTQQEDSAVYLCASRPTSGGTAMTQYFGPGTRLLVL.

This clone has a handful of counts. The V call is TRBV4-3, the J call TRBJ1-4; D is perhaps TRBD1 (6 bases). There are 14 residues in the CDR3. The germline gives CDR1 LGHNA, CDR2 YSLEER. Trimming pared 0 bases from V and 16 bases from J, leaving 18 bases between. In nucleotides, the CDR3 is TGCGCCAGCAGCCAAGATCGGACGACAGGTCGCCGGTTTTTT. Translated: CASSQDRTTGRRFF.

CDR3 sequence reads: CASSGLDIQYF. The CDR3 coding sequence is TGTGCCAGCAGCGGACTTGACATTCAGTACTTC. This sequence joins TRBV5-8 and TRBJ2-4; tentative D call: TRBD2 (5 bases). This CDR3 is built from 11 residues. V gave up 4 bases and J gave up 8 bases, with 7 bases separating them. Germline values: CDR1 SGHTS, CDR2 YDEGEE.

This chain connects TRBV6-6 to TRBJ2-4; a weak D match, TRBD2 (6 bases). The V gene lost 2 bases and the J gene lost 14 bases, with 19 bases spanning the gap. The length of the CDR3 is 14 residues. Germline CDR1 MNHNY, CDR2 SVGAGI (reference sequence). CDR3 residues: CASSYGIRDSQKYF. As DNA, the CDR3 is TGTGCCAGCAGTTACGGGATCCGGGACTCCCAAAAGTACTTC.

V is TRBV25-1 and J is TRBJ1-5, with TRBD1 matching 10 bases. This CDR3 has 16 amino acids. V was pared by 10 bases and J by 2 bases, with 11 bases of the junction left unmatched. CDR1 is MGHDK, CDR2 SYGVNS, per germline. CDR3 DNA: TGTGCCACCGAGACAGGGGGCATATTCGGCAATCAGCCCCAGCATTTT. This codes for CATETGGIFGNQPQHF.